The subject of this entry is one T cell receptor (beta chain). What it recognizes is unknown. From germline, CDR1 is MNHNY and CDR2 SVGAGI (reference sequence). Unmatched junction bases numbered 1, after V lost 5 bases and J lost 2 bases. This CDR3 has 14 residues. Sorting isolated naive CD4 T cells lacking CD45RO and expressing CD62L. The assay was immunoSEQ multiplex PCR, and TCRdb's table has in-frame clones only and misses some. The top ten clones hold over 0.12% of a sample with over 60,000 clones, approximately 90% of them seen once. This sample is part of a study of human versus mouse CDR3 diversity and MHC coevolution. Broader study findings: Mice had fewer CDR3 deletions and insertions than humans on average.

Source material: naive CD4+ T cells from blood. Sample subset: CD45RO-negative CD62L-positive naive CD4 T cells. This receptor was identified in a person aged 25 to 75 in good health. This rearrangement joins TRBV6-6 to TRBJ2-7, with 12 bases aligning to TRBD2. The CDR3 loop reads CASSRTSGAYEQYF. The CDR3 DNA reads TGTGCCAGCAGTAGGACTAGCGGGGCCTACGAGCAGTACTTC.